What follows is one T cell receptor (beta chain) and its context. Clones were sequenced by immunoSEQ multiplex PCR, and TCRdb holds only the in-frame ones, with some missing. The sample has over 90,000 clones, around 89% seen once. This specimen comes from a study of control samples from healthy donors and cancer patients. The V and J ends lost 5 bases and 1 base respectively, with 13 bases between them. The CDR3 contains 15 residues. Germline CDR1 is KGHDR and CDR2 is SFDVKD. The sequence was obtained from a man aged 60 to 75 with lung cancer. The sequenced sample was PBMCs. The chain is built from TRBV24-1 and TRBJ1-1; possibly TRBD1 for D (6 bases). CDR3: CATSAGGGRNTEAFF. The CDR3 DNA follows: TGTGCCACCAGTGCGGGTGGGGGGCGGAACACTGAAGCTTTCTTT.